These 24 T cell receptor beta chains were all obtained from the same sample, sequenced in a study of blood T cell repertoires in COVID-19. Method: immunoSEQ multiplex PCR; TCRdb's copy keeps in-frame clones and lacks some. The profile shows fewer than 30,000 clones, 84% of them singletons. Sequencing used peripheral blood. The receptor source for this set is a man between 65 and 79 years old with active COVID-19.

This chain connects TRBV10-3 to TRBJ1-3; D may be TRBD1 (5 bases). V lost 6 bases and J lost 3, with 6 bases in between. This CDR3 contains 12 residues. CDR1 ENHRY and CDR2 SYGVKD come from the germline V gene. The CDR3 loop reads CAIRDIGNTIYF. CDR3 coding DNA: TGTGCCATCAGGGACATTGGAAACACCATATATTTT.

The J gene is TRBJ2-1, the V gene TRBV5-1, with 7 bases aligning to TRBD2. Per germline, CDR1 SGHRS and CDR2 YFSETQ. The CDR3 is made up of 15 amino acids. V was pared by 0 bases and J by 5 bases, with 5 bases of the junction left unmatched. The chain's CDR3 is CASSLVGGSNNEQFF. The DNA of the CDR3 is TGCGCCAGCAGCTTGGTGGGGGGGTCCAACAATGAGCAGTTCTTC.

The chain couples TRBV2 to TRBJ1-2, with D maybe TRBD1 (5 bases). Germline-derived CDR1 and CDR2 are SNHLY and FYNNEI. The CDR3 loop spans 15 amino acids. Trimming shortened V by 4 bases and J by 3 bases, and 15 bases separated the two germline ends. CDR3: CASSGGGAADYGYTF. The CDR3 nucleotides are TGTGCCAGCAGTGGAGGAGGGGCGGCTGACTATGGCTACACCTTC.

The gene calls are TRBV11-3 and TRBJ1-1; perhaps TRBD1 as D (6 bases). Trimming removed 2 bases at V and 7 bases at J, with 11 bases between. This CDR3 is built from 13 residues. CDR1 and CDR2 from the germline V gene are SGHNT and YENEEA. The CDR3 coding sequence is TGTGCCAGCAGCTTAAGGTCGGACAGTGAAGCTTTCTTT. It specifies CASSLRSDSEAFF.

The chain employs TRBV5-1 and TRBJ2-3, with TRBD2 matching 15 bases. Per germline, CDR1 SGHRS and CDR2 YFSETQ. V was pared by 4 bases and J by 1 base, with 7 bases of the junction left unmatched. CDR3 size: 18 residues. CDR3 DNA: TGCGCCAGCAGCGGGACTAGCGGGGGGCCCCCGGGCACAGATACGCAGTATTTT. Translation: CASSGTSGGPPGTDTQYF.

The V and J genes are TRBV28 and TRBJ1-2; 8 bases are a match to TRBD1. Germline V gene lookup returns CDR1 MDHEN and CDR2 SYDVKM. With 0 bases clipped from V and 8 bases from J, the junction kept 8 bases outside the gene matches. The length of the CDR3 is 15 residues. CDR3: CASSLWGGQDSGYTF. CDR3 DNA: TGTGCCAGCAGTTTATGGGGGGGACAGGATAGCGGCTACACCTTC.

The chain is built from TRBV7-3 and TRBJ2-7; 11 nucleotides line up with TRBD1. The CDR3 runs to 13 residues. With 4 bases clipped from V and 9 bases from J, the junction kept 5 bases outside the gene matches. The V gene's germline CDR1 is SGHTA and CDR2 FQGTGA. The CDR3 protein is CASSSRDRGMQYF. CDR3 in DNA: TGTGCCAGCAGCTCCCGGGACAGGGGGATGCAGTACTTC.

The chain links TRBV3-1 (or the pseudogene TRBV3-2) to TRBJ2-5, with D unresolved. Germline CDR1 reads LGHDT; CDR2 reads YNNKEL (reference sequence). Trimming removed 1 base from V and 4 bases from J, with 4 bases in between. The CDR3 sequence is 12 residues long. CDR3 nucleotide sequence: TGTGCCAGCAGCCAAGCTCGAGAGACCCAGTACTTC. Amino acids: CASSQARETQYF.

The chain employs TRBV15 and TRBJ2-1, with D perhaps matching TRBD1 (6 bases). Trimming took off 5 bases at V and 0 bases at J, with 14 bases between the two ends. This CDR3 is built from 16 residues. In germline, CDR1 is LNHNV, CDR2 YYDKDF (reference sequence). The CDR3 DNA is TGTGCCACCAGCTCCCGGACAGTCAGCTCCTACAATGAGCAGTTCTTC. Translated: CATSSRTVSSYNEQFF. The variable domain in full, with the rest retrieved from reference TRBV15 and TRBJ2-1, is DAMVIQNPRYQVTQFGKPVTLSCSQTLNHNVMYWYQQKSSQAPKLLFHYYDKDFNNEADTPDNFQSRRPNTSFCFLDIRSPGLGDTAMYLCATSSRTVSSYNEQFFGPGTRLTVL.

This chain joins TRBV15 and TRBJ2-2, with D unclear. V dropped 2 bases and J dropped 8 bases, with 9 bases sitting between them. CDR1 LNHNV and CDR2 YYDKDF come from the germline V gene (reference sequence). This CDR3 contains 13 residues. The CDR3 loop reads CATSRKEKGELFF. The CDR3 DNA sequence: TGTGCCACCAGCAGAAAAGAGAAAGGGGAGCTGTTTTTT.

V gene TRBV9 combines with J gene TRBJ2-5; 8 bases agree with TRBD2. Trimming at V came to 0 bases and at J to 5 bases, leaving 3 bases not matched to a gene. Germline V CDR1 and CDR2: SGDLS, YYNGEE. CDR3 length: 14 residues. The CDR3 protein is CASSVGGGRETQYF. CDR3 sequence (DNA): TGTGCCAGCAGCGTAGGCGGGGGGCGGGAGACCCAGTACTTC.

This clone came up a few times. The J gene is TRBJ2-2, the V gene TRBV5-1; maybe TRBD2 (6 bases). This CDR3 has 17 residues. CDR1 and CDR2 (germline): SGHRS, YFSETQ. V lost 0 bases and J lost 1, with 13 bases in between. As DNA, the CDR3 is TGCGCCAGCAGCTTGGGAGTCACTAGCCGGAACACCGGGGAGCTGTTTTTT. Translating gives CASSLGVTSRNTGELFF.

V usage is TRBV24-1 and J usage is TRBJ1-2, with 7 bases fitting TRBD1. Germline trimming cut 3 bases from V and 0 bases from J; bases unmatched to any gene: 6. This CDR3 has 16 amino acids. CDR1 KGHDR and CDR2 SFDVKD come from the germline V gene. This CDR3 is CATSDGPGQSNYGYTF. The CDR3 region has the DNA TGTGCCACCAGTGATGGACCGGGACAGTCTAACTATGGCTACACCTTC.

This chain links TRBV14 with TRBJ1-2, with D hard to call. CDR1 is SGHDN, CDR2 FVKESK, per germline. The CDR3 sequence is 11 residues long. V shed 4 bases and J shed 6 bases, with 6 bases lying between them. CDR3 residues: CASSPGDGYTF. CDR3 DNA: TGTGCCAGCAGCCCGGGTGATGGCTACACCTTC.

This clone was seen only a few times. The chain has TRBV30 and TRBJ1-6, with 8 bases identical to TRBD1. V shed 3 bases and J 5 bases; nucleotides not matched to a gene: 6. CDR3 size: 15 residues. The V gene's germline CDR1 is GTSNPN and CDR2 SVGIG (reference sequence). The CDR3 here is CAWRLQGADNSPLHF. CDR3 nucleotide sequence: TGTGCCTGGAGGCTTCAGGGGGCTGATAATTCACCCCTCCACTTT.

The V call is TRBV28, the J call TRBJ2-7; 10 bases line up with TRBD1. V was clipped by 6 bases and J by 7 bases; unmatched bases: 3. The CDR3 totals 12 residues. Germline-derived CDR1 and CDR2 are MDHEN and SYDVKM. The CDR3 coding sequence is TGTGCCAGCAGAGGGACAGGGGTTGAGCAGTACTTC. The encoded protein is CASRGTGVEQYF.

V usage is TRBV3-1 (or the pseudogene TRBV3-2) and J usage is TRBJ1-4, with a weak D call TRBD1 (5 bases). The CDR3 spans 15 residues. V was cut by 3 bases and J by 2 bases, with 10 bases left in between. Germline V gene data show CDR1 as LGHDT and CDR2 as YNNKEL (reference sequence). The CDR3 spells CASSHQGGTNEKLFF. In DNA form, the CDR3 reads TGTGCCAGCAGCCATCAGGGAGGGACTAATGAAAAACTGTTTTTT.

DNA for the CDR3: TGTGCCAGCGGATTAACCAGAGCGGGGAGCCCCTACGAGCAGTACTTC. Amino acids: CASGLTRAGSPYEQYF. The chain employs TRBV11-2 and TRBJ2-7, with 7 bases lining up with TRBD2. CDR3 length: 16 amino acids. V lost 8 bases and J lost 2; bases outside the gene matches: 15. The germline gives CDR1 SGHAT, CDR2 FQNNGV.

This sequence joins TRBV2 and TRBJ1-4, with TRBD1 matching 9 bases. Germline V gene lookup returns CDR1 SNHLY and CDR2 FYNNEI. Trimming cost V 2 bases and J 11 bases; bases outside gene matches: 6. The CDR3 loop spans 14 amino acids. CDR3 coding DNA: TGTGCCAGCAGTGAACTGGACAGGGGAGGGAAACTGTTTTTT. This encodes CASSELDRGGKLFF.

This clone was seen once. This chain uses TRBV5-4 with TRBJ1-6; 9 nucleotides line up with TRBD1. V lost 4 bases and J lost 10; bases outside the gene matches: 9. The CDR3 runs 15 residues. CDR1 is SGHNT and CDR2 is YYREEE in the germline V gene (reference sequence). The CDR3 coding sequence is TGTGCCAGCAGCGGGGGGACAGGGTTTGAATCACCCCTCCACTTT. Its translation: CASSGGTGFESPLHF.

The chain recombines TRBV5-8 with TRBJ2-1, with 11 bases aligning to TRBD2. This CDR3 spans 15 amino acids. With 2 bases clipped from V and 6 bases from J, the junction kept 4 bases outside the gene matches. Germline V CDR1 and CDR2: SGHTS, YDEGEE. The CDR3 DNA follows: TGTGCCAGCAGCTTCCTAGCGGGGGGCCCCAATGAGCAGTTCTTC. Its translation: CASSFLAGGPNEQFF.

The genes are TRBV2 and TRBJ2-2; 8 positions match TRBD2. After removal of 7 bases from V and 9 bases from J, the junction contained 4 bases not matched to a gene. This CDR3 comprises 12 residues. CDR1 is SNHLY and CDR2 is FYNNEI in the germline V gene. The CDR3 DNA is TGTGCCAGCACGTCGGGGGGGTGGGAGCTGTTTTTT. Its protein product is CASTSGGWELFF.

This clone appeared a few times. V and J are TRBV7-8 and TRBJ2-5; TRBD2 might be the D (5 bases). Between the trimmed V and J ends, which lost 4 bases and 7 bases, there was a span of 22 bases. Germline assignment: CDR1 SGHVS and CDR2 FQNEAQ. The CDR3 spans 16 residues. CDR3 coding DNA: TGTGCCAGCAGCTCCATTACTTTACGGGGTTCTGGGACCCAGTACTTC. Residues: CASSSITLRGSGTQYF.

This clone was counted once. The chain employs TRBV2 and TRBJ2-3, with TRBD2 matching 10 bases. This CDR3 is 15 amino acids long. Germline CDR1 reads SNHLY; CDR2 reads FYNNEI. Losses at the gene ends were 5 bases for V and 5 bases for J; bases not matched to a gene: 7. CDR3 coding DNA: TGTGCCAGCAGTTCTTTAGCGGGGGGTGGAGATACGCAGTATTTT. Residues: CASSSLAGGGDTQYF.